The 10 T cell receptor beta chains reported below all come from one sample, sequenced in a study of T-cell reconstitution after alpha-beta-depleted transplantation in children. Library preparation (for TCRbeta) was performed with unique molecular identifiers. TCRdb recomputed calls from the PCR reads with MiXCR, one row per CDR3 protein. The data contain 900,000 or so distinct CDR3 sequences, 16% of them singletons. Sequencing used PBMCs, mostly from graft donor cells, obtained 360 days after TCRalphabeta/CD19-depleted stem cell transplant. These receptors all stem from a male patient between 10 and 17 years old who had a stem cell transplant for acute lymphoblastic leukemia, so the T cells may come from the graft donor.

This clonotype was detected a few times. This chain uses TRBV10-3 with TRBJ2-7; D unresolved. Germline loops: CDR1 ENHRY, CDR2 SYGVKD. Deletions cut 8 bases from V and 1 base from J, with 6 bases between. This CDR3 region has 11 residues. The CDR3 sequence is CAIRRSYEQYF. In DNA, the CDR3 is TGTGCCATCCGGAGATCCTACGAGCAGTACTTC.

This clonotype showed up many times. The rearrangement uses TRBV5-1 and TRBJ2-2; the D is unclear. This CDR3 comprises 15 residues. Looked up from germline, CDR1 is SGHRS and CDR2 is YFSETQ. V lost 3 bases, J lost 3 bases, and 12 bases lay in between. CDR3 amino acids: CASSWNRADTGELFF. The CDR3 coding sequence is TGCGCCAGCAGCTGGAACCGGGCAGACACCGGGGAGCTGTTTTTT.

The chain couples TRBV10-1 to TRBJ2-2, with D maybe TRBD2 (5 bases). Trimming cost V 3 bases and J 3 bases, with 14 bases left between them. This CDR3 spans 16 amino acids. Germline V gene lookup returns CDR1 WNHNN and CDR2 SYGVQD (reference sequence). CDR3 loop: CASSEGGRVDTGELFF. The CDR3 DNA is TGCGCCAGCAGTGAAGGAGGTAGAGTCGACACCGGGGAGCTGTTTTTT.

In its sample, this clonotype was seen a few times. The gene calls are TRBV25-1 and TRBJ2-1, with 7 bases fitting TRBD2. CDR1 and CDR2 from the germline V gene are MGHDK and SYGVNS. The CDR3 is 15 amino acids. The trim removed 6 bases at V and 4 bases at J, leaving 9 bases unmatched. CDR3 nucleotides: TGTGCCAGCAGCCCGAGCGGGGCCCTATACAATGAGCAGTTCTTC. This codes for CASSPSGALYNEQFF.

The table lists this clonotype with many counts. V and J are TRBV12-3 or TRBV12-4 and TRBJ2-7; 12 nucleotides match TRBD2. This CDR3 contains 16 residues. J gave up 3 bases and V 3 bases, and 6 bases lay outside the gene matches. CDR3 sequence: CASSFLAGGPYYEQYF. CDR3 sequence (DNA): TGTGCCAGCAGTTTTCTAGCGGGAGGGCCGTACTACGAGCAGTACTTC.

CDR3 sequence (DNA): TGCGCCAGCAGCTTTTCGCCGGGACAGGGTATGGCCAAAAACATTCAGTACTTC. It codes for CASSFSPGQGMAKNIQYF. The V gene is TRBV5-1, the J gene TRBJ2-4, with 9 bases aligning to TRBD1. Germline V lookup: CDR1 SGHRS, CDR2 YFSETQ. The CDR3 is 18 amino acids. J was trimmed by 1 base and V by 2 bases; bases with no gene match: 10.

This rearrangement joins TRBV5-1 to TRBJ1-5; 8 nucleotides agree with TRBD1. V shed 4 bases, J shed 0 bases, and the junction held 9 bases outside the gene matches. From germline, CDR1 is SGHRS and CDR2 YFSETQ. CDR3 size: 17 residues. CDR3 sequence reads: CASSPGDRLYSNQPQHF. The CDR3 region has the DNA TGCGCCAGCAGCCCAGGGGACAGGCTTTATAGCAATCAGCCCCAGCATTTT.

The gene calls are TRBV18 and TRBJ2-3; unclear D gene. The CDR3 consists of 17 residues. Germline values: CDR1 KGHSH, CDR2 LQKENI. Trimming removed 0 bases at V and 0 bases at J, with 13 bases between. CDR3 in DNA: TGTGCCAGCTCACCACCGCGTCGGAGTGCTAGCACAGATACGCAGTATTTT. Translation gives CASSPPRRSASTDTQYF.

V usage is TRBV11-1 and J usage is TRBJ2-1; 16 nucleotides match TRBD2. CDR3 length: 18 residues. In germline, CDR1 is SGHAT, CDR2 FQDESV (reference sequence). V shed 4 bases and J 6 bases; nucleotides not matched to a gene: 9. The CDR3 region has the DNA TGTGCCAGCAGCTCTCCGGGACTAGCGGGAGGGCCGGGCAATGAGCAGTTCTTC. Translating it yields CASSSPGLAGGPGNEQFF. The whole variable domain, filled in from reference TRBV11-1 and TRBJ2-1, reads EAEVAQSPRYKITEKSQAVAFWCDPISGHATLYWYRQILGQGPELLVQFQDESVVDDSQLPKDRFSAERLKGVDSTLKIQPAELGDSAMYLCASSSPGLAGGPGNEQFFGPGTRLTVL.

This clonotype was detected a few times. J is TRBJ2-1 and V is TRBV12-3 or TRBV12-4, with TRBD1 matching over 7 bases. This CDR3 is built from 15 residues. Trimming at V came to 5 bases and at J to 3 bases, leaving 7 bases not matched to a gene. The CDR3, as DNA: TGTGCCAGCAGTCCGCCGACAGGGCTCTACAATGAGCAGTTCTTC. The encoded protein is CASSPPTGLYNEQFF.